Listed below are T cell receptor beta chains from one sample, sequenced in a study of cytomegalovirus exposure and HLA in healthy donors. The method was immunoSEQ multiplex PCR; TCRdb's version includes in-frame clones alone and lacks a portion of them. The sample contains fewer than 150,000 clones, roughly three quarters of which appear only once. The source material was PBMCs. All receptors derive from a woman aged 45 to 65 in good health and CMV-seronegative. Each CDR3 is given with its conserved first and last residue. D genes are given only for firm matches. Clone size is not always given. Where it is, it says once, few, many or a class for expanded clones.

d_gene: TRBD1; abundance: -; j_gene: TRBJ2-4; v_gene: TRBV19; CDR3nt: TGTGCCAGTAGTATAGGAGGGGGACAGGGCGCCAAAAACATTCAGTACTTC; CDR3aa: CASSIGGGQGAKNIQYF
d_gene: -; abundance: -; j_gene: TRBJ2-3; v_gene: TRBV9; CDR3nt: TGTGCCAGCAGCGTAGTATCGGCGGGTAGAAAAGATACGCAGTATTTT; CDR3aa: CASSVVSAGRKDTQYF
d_gene: TRBD1; abundance: -; j_gene: TRBJ1-1; v_gene: TRBV2; CDR3nt: TGTGCCAGCTTTACTTCGGACAGGGCTACTGAAGCTTTCTTT; CDR3aa: CASFTSDRATEAFF
d_gene: TRBD1; abundance: -; j_gene: TRBJ2-3; v_gene: TRBV5-8; CDR3nt: TGTGCCAGCAGCTTGGACAGGGGGACAGATACGCAGTATTTT; CDR3aa: CASSLDRGTDTQYF
d_gene: TRBD1; abundance: -; j_gene: TRBJ2-1; v_gene: TRBV7-8; CDR3nt: TGTGCCAGCAGCTCACAGGGGCCCCGGTACAATGAGCAGTTCTTC; CDR3aa: CASSSQGPRYNEQFF
d_gene: -; abundance: -; j_gene: TRBJ1-1; v_gene: TRBV19; CDR3nt: TGTGCCAGTAGTATAGACCAACCTGGTGCGGGGCCCAACACTGAAGCTTTCTTT; CDR3aa: CASSIDQPGAGPNTEAFF
d_gene: TRBD2; abundance: -; j_gene: TRBJ2-7; v_gene: TRBV7-6; CDR3nt: TGTGCCAGCAGCTTAGTAGCGGGGGTTTCCTACGAGCAGTACTTC; CDR3aa: CASSLVAGVSYEQYF
d_gene: TRBD2; abundance: -; j_gene: TRBJ2-3; v_gene: TRBV10-3; CDR3nt: TGTGCCATCAGTTCCGAGATGAGGCTAGCGGCGGAAACTAGCACAGATACGCAGTATTTT; CDR3aa: CAISSEMRLAAETSTDTQYF
d_gene: -; abundance: few; j_gene: TRBJ1-1; v_gene: TRBV19; CDR3nt: TGTGCCAGTAGTATGACAGAGAACACTGAAGCTTTCTTT; CDR3aa: CASSMTENTEAFF
d_gene: TRBD2; abundance: -; j_gene: TRBJ2-2; v_gene: TRBV5-4; CDR3nt: TGTGCCAGCAGCTTACTAGCGTCAGGGACCGGGGAGCTGTTTTTT; CDR3aa: CASSLLASGTGELFF
d_gene: -; abundance: -; j_gene: TRBJ1-4; v_gene: TRBV5-1; CDR3nt: TGCGCCAGCAGCTTGGGGGGCGAAACCTATAATGAAAAACTGTTTTTT; CDR3aa: CASSLGGETYNEKLFF
d_gene: TRBD1; abundance: -; j_gene: TRBJ2-2; v_gene: TRBV2; CDR3nt: TGTGCCAGCACGGACAGGTCGAACACCGGGGAGCTGTTTTTT; CDR3aa: CASTDRSNTGELFF
d_gene: TRBD1; abundance: -; j_gene: TRBJ2-5; v_gene: TRBV7-9; CDR3nt: TGTGCCAGCAGCTTAGCGAGAGGGGGCATGGAGACCCAGTACTTC; CDR3aa: CASSLARGGMETQYF
d_gene: TRBD1; abundance: once; j_gene: TRBJ2-2; v_gene: TRBV30; CDR3nt: TGTGCCTGGAGTCCAACGGACAGGGTGAACACCGGGGAGCTGTTTTTT; CDR3aa: CAWSPTDRVNTGELFF
d_gene: -; abundance: -; j_gene: TRBJ1-2; v_gene: TRBV2; CDR3nt: TGTGCCAGCAGGAACTCCGGCGGGGAGAACAGCTATGGCTACACCTTC; CDR3aa: CASRNSGGENSYGYTF
d_gene: TRBD1; abundance: -; j_gene: TRBJ1-2; v_gene: TRBV10-3; CDR3nt: TGTGCCATCAGTGAAAACAGGGGCATGGGCTACACCTTC; CDR3aa: CAISENRGMGYTF
d_gene: -; abundance: few; j_gene: TRBJ1-2; v_gene: TRBV27; CDR3nt: TGTGCCAGCAGCCGAAACGGGGGTAACTATGGCTACACCTTC; CDR3aa: CASSRNGGNYGYTF
d_gene: TRBD2; abundance: -; j_gene: TRBJ2-3; v_gene: TRBV5-1; CDR3nt: TGCGCCAGCAGCTGGTTACTAGCGGGAGGTTCAGATACGCAGTATTTT; CDR3aa: CASSWLLAGGSDTQYF
d_gene: TRBD2; abundance: -; j_gene: TRBJ2-7; v_gene: TRBV5-4; CDR3nt: TGTGCCAGCAGCCGATCTAGCGGGGGGGCCGTCCGGGAAAACGAGCAGTACTTC; CDR3aa: CASSRSSGGAVRENEQYF
d_gene: -; abundance: -; j_gene: TRBJ1-5; v_gene: TRBV28; CDR3nt: TGTGCCAGCAGTTTATTCTCATCCGGGGGGGGAAATCAGCCCCAGCATTTT; CDR3aa: CASSLFSSGGGNQPQHF
d_gene: -; abundance: few; j_gene: TRBJ2-1; v_gene: TRBV7-6; CDR3nt: TGTGCCAGCAGCTTAGATGAGTATGATGAGCAGTTCTTC; CDR3aa: CASSLDEYDEQFF
d_gene: TRBD2; abundance: -; j_gene: TRBJ2-7; v_gene: TRBV10-1; CDR3nt: TGCGCCAGCAGTGAGGGGCTAGCGGGGGGCTACGAGCAGTACTTC; CDR3aa: CASSEGLAGGYEQYF
d_gene: TRBD1; abundance: -; j_gene: TRBJ2-5; v_gene: TRBV7-2; CDR3nt: TGTGCCAGCAGCTTAGTGGATAGACAGGGCCGGGAGACCCAGTACTTC; CDR3aa: CASSLVDRQGRETQYF
d_gene: TRBD1; abundance: -; j_gene: TRBJ2-1; v_gene: TRBV5-4; CDR3nt: TGTGCCAGCAGCTTGGCGACAGGGGGCTTCTCCTACAATGAGCAGTTCTTC; CDR3aa: CASSLATGGFSYNEQFF
d_gene: -; abundance: few; j_gene: TRBJ2-1; v_gene: TRBV28; CDR3nt: TGTGCCAGCAGTTTAAGAACTGATTCCTACAATGAGCAGTTCTTC; CDR3aa: CASSLRTDSYNEQFF
d_gene: TRBD1; abundance: -; j_gene: TRBJ2-5; v_gene: TRBV7-8; CDR3nt: TGTGCCAGCAGCTTAGATTTGAGGACAGGGGAAAAGACCCAGTACTTC; CDR3aa: CASSLDLRTGEKTQYF
d_gene: -; abundance: -; j_gene: TRBJ2-3; v_gene: TRBV7-9; CDR3nt: TGTGCCAGCAGCCCTAGGGAGTATACGCAGTATTTT; CDR3aa: CASSPREYTQYF